The 3 T cell receptor beta chains presented below share a single source sample, sequenced in a study of T-cell reconstitution after alpha-beta-depleted transplantation in children. Points from the study as a whole: It was newly produced T cells that mostly accounted for T-cell counts and diversity one year after transplant.

For these TCRs, the target antigens are not known. This sample's TCRbeta library carried unique molecular identifier barcodes. Via MiXCR, TCRdb re-called the PCR reads, giving one row per CDR3 protein. This sample has 250,000 to 300,000 distinct CDR3 sequences, with roughly 8.2% found just once. The specimen comprised peripheral blood, sampled 360 days after TCRalphabeta/CD19-depleted stem cell transplant. Source of these receptors: a female patient aged 2 to 10 who had a stem cell transplant for Fanconi anemia, so the T cells may come from the graft donor.

In its sample, this clonotype was seen many times. CDR3 protein: CSVDSGAHTDTQYF. In DNA form, the CDR3 reads TGCAGCGTCGATAGCGGGGCGCACACAGATACGCAGTATTTT. This chain links TRBV29-1 with TRBJ2-3, with 8 bases fitting TRBD2. V lost 6 bases and J lost 2; bases outside the gene matches: 7. CDR1 is SQVTM and CDR2 is ANQGSEA in the germline V gene. This CDR3 region has 14 residues.

The V gene is TRBV20-1, the J gene TRBJ2-2; no firm D call. Deletions cut 3 bases from V and 5 bases from J, with 13 bases between. Germline V gene sequence: CDR1 DFQATT, CDR2 SNEGSKA (reference sequence). This CDR3 is 14 amino acids long. CDR3 in DNA: TGCAGTGCTAGGTTTTCCCCCTTGACCGGGGAGCTGTTTTTT. It encodes CSARFSPLTGELFF.

This clonotype was counted at least ten times. The CDR3 protein is CASSLPGHKEQYF. The CDR3 nucleotides are TGTGCCAGCAGCCTACCGGGACACAAAGAGCAGTACTTC. The chain carries TRBV7-2 and TRBJ2-7; D possibly corresponds to TRBD1 (6 bases). The CDR3 has 13 amino acids. Germline CDR1 SGHTA, CDR2 FQGNSA. With 5 bases removed from V and 7 bases from J, the gap between germline ends came to 15 bases.